These 6 T cell receptor beta chains were all obtained from the same sample, sequenced in a study of CD8+ T cells in alopecia areata. Extraction of RNA preceded its reverse transcription into cDNA, which served as the sequencing template. The repertoire was sequenced with immunoSEQ multiplex PCR; TCRdb's copy has only in-frame clones and lacks some. Among 150,000 or so clones listed, less than 80% were seen once. Sequenced material: CD8+ T cells sorted from blood, taken at week 0. Receptor source: a human donor with alopecia areata.

This clone occurred a few times. The chain recombines TRBV2 with TRBJ2-2, with 9 bases matching TRBD1. Germline assignment: CDR1 SNHLY and CDR2 FYNNEI. The length of the CDR3 is 17 residues. With 7 bases clipped from V and 7 bases from J, the junction kept 16 bases outside the gene matches. Here the CDR3 reads CASTPFPRQGESGELFF. CDR3 DNA: TGTGCCAGCACCCCATTTCCAAGACAGGGGGAAAGCGGGGAGCTGTTTTTT.

This clone was detected a few times. The chain links TRBV2 to TRBJ2-3; TRBD2 matches 11 bases. This CDR3 contains 17 residues. Per germline, CDR1 SNHLY and CDR2 FYNNEI. J gave up 2 bases and V 7 bases, and 11 bases lay outside the gene matches. CDR3 DNA: TGTGCCAGCAACCGGGCGGGACTAGCGGCGAACACAGATACGCAGTATTTT. Protein: CASNRAGLAANTDTQYF.

A remark on this clone: The junction and the germline gene differ at one end; a read error may be behind it. The gene calls are TRBV5-1 and TRBJ2-5, with 10 positions matching TRBD1. Per the germline V gene, CDR1 is SGHRS and CDR2 is YFSETQ. The CDR3 is 16 residues long. The CDR3 bases are TGCGCCAGCAGCCCCACCGGGACAGGGGCTCGAGAGGCCCAGTACTTC. Its protein product is CASSPTGTGAREAQYF.

This sequence joins TRBV7-9 and TRBJ2-1, with no clear D. V lost 4 bases to trimming and J lost 3 bases, with 10 bases between them. CDR3 length: 14 amino acids. Germline V gene sequence: CDR1 SEHNR, CDR2 FQNEAQ (reference sequence). The CDR3 protein is CASSSEVIYNEQFF. In DNA, the CDR3 is TGTGCCAGCAGCTCAGAGGTCATCTACAATGAGCAGTTCTTC. Complete variable domain (other parts from reference TRBV7-9 and TRBJ2-1): DTGVSQNPRHKITKRGQNVTFRCDPISEHNRLYWYRQTLGQGPEFLTYFQNEAQLEKSRLLSDRFSAERPKGSFSTLEIQRTEQGDSAMYLCASSSEVIYNEQFFGPGTRLTVL.

Details on this clone: A junction end diverges from the germline sequence, so it may reflect a read error. The chain employs TRBV25-1 and TRBJ2-5; TRBD1 is a possible D gene (7 bases). CDR1 and CDR2 from the germline V gene are MGHDK and SYGVNS. This CDR3 is 11 amino acids long. CDR3 nucleotides: TGTGCCAGCAGTGGTTGGAGGGGGCTTCACTTC. Its translation is CASSGWRGLHF.

The rearrangement uses TRBV13 and TRBJ2-7, with 12 bases lining up with TRBD2. CDR3 length: 15 residues. CDR1 is PRHDT and CDR2 is FYEKMQ in the germline V gene (reference sequence). V was pared by 5 bases and J by 4 bases, with 6 bases of the junction left unmatched. DNA for the CDR3: TGTGCCAGCAGCCCGAGGACTAGCGGGGTTTACGAGCAGTACTTC. Its protein product is CASSPRTSGVYEQYF.